This TCR beta chain was observed in a study of cytomegalovirus exposure and HLA in healthy donors. Findings and caveats of the study: Cytomegalovirus status was reportedly diagnosed by the classifier with high sensitivity and specificity. The study put 150 to 200 TCR beta chains on its list as cytomegalovirus-associated. There were some public TCRs occurring in many donors, but most TCR sequences were rare.

A single count supports this clone. Its antigen is unknown. Libraries were prepared by immunoSEQ multiplex PCR; TCRdb keeps only in-frame clonotypes and omits some of them. This table holds fewer than 130,000 clones, approximately 87% found once. The germline V gene encodes CDR1 SGHRS and CDR2 YFSETQ. Unmatched junction bases numbered 7, after V lost 4 bases and J lost 5 bases. This CDR3 comprises 15 residues. Sequenced sample: PBMCs. This clonotype was sampled from a woman aged 30 to 39 in good health and CMV-seropositive. The rearrangement uses TRBV5-1 and TRBJ2-1, with TRBD2 matching over 9 bases. The CDR3, as DNA: TGCGCCAGCAGCCGGGGCGGGAGGGAGGACAATGAGCAGTTCTTC. Its translation: CASSRGGREDNEQFF.